This T cell receptor beta chain was found in a study of T cells after yellow fever vaccination. Using its own MiXCR run on the 5' RACE reads, TCRdb lists one record per CDR3 protein. The table lists some 300,000 distinct CDR3 sequences, roughly 4% of them singletons. There are many counts of this clonotype. The CDR3 consists of 14 residues. In germline, CDR1 is SEHNR, CDR2 FQNEAQ (reference sequence). V was clipped by 3 bases and J by 4 bases; unmatched bases: 5. The specimen was PBMCs, collected on the day of the yellow fever booster vaccination. This sequence originates from a man aged 18 to 29 who received the YFV17D yellow fever vaccine. This sequence joins TRBV7-9 and TRBJ1-1, with 7 positions matching TRBD1. In nucleotides, the CDR3 is TGTGCCAGCAGCTTCACAGGGGTTACCACTGAAGCTTTCTTT. Protein product: CASSFTGVTTEAFF.